This T cell receptor (beta chain) was sequenced in a study of OX40 agonist ivuxolimab in advanced cancers. As for the study in general: Given to patients was ivuxolimab, an agonistic anti-OX40 (CD134) antibody. Every 2 weeks, patients got intravenous ivuxolimab at one of six dose levels (0.01-10 mg/kg).

Using immunoSEQ multiplex PCR, the repertoire was profiled, and TCRdb retains in-frame clones only, with some absent. This sample has 25,000 to 30,000 clones, with about 86% found just once. Germline V gene data show CDR1 as SQVTM and CDR2 as ANQGSEA. This CDR3 region has 15 residues. V trimming: 8 bases; J trimming: 2 bases; junction bases outside the gene matches: 12. General study results and limits: By week 6 at 0.1 to 3.0 mg/kg, blood CD4+ and CD8+ T cells had expanded clonally.

In regard to this clone: Its matching antigen is unknown.

The receptor was isolated from an adult with an advanced solid tumor such as melanoma, head and neck, liver or kidney cancer. Sample: CD4+ or CD8+ T cells sorted from blood, taken in a trial of the OX40 agonist ivuxolimab. The rearrangement uses TRBV29-1 and TRBJ2-5; 9 positions match TRBD2. The CDR3 DNA reads TGCAGCTTCTCGAACCGCGGGGGGGGGCAAGAGACCCAGTACTTC. It is translated as CSFSNRGGGQETQYF.